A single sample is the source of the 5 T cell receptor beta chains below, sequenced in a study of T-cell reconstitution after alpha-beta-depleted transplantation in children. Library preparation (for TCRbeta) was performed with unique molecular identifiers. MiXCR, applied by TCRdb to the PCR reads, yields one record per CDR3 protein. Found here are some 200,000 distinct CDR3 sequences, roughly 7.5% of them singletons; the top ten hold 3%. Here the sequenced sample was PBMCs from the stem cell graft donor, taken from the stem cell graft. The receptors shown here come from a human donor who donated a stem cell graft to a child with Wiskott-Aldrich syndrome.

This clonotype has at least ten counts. CDR3 bases: TGTGCCAGCAGCGTACTAGCGGGAGGGTTCGGTAGCACAGATACGCAGTATTTT. Protein product: CASSVLAGGFGSTDTQYF. V gene TRBV9 combines with J gene TRBJ2-3; TRBD2 agrees at 12 bases. Trimming cost V 1 base and J 0 bases; bases outside gene matches: 6. Germline V gene sequence: CDR1 SGDLS, CDR2 YYNGEE. This CDR3 contains 18 residues.

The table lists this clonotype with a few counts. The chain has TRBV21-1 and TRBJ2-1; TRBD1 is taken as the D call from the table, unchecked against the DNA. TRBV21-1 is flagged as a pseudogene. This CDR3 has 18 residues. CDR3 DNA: TGTGCCAGCAGCATCAGGGGGACAGGGAAAATAACCTACAATGAGCAGTTCTTC. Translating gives CASSIRGTGKITYNEQFF.

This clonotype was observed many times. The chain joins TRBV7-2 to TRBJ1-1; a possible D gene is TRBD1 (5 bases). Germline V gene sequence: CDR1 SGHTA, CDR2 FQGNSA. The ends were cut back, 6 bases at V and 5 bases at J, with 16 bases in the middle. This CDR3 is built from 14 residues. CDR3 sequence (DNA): TGTGCCAGCAGATTCATGGGGACTTCAACTGAAGCTTTCTTT. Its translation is CASRFMGTSTEAFF.

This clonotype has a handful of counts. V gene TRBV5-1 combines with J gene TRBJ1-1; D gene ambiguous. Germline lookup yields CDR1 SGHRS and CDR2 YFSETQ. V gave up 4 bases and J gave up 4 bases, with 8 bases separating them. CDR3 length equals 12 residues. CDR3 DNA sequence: TGCGCCAGCAGCGGGTATTCCACTGAAGCTTTCTTT. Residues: CASSGYSTEAFF. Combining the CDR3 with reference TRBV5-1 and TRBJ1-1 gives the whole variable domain KAGVTQTPRYLIKTRGQQVTLSCSPISGHRSVSWYQQTPGQGLQFLFEYFSETQRNKGNFPGRFSGRQFSNSRSEMNVSTLELGDSALYLCASSGYSTEAFFGQGTRLTVV.

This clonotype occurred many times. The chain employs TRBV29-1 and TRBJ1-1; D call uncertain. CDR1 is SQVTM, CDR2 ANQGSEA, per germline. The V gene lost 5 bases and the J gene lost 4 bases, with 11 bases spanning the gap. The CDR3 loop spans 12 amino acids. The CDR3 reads CSVPDRGTEAFF. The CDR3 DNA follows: TGCAGCGTTCCGGACCGGGGCACTGAAGCTTTCTTT.